This T cell receptor beta chain was sequenced in a study of tissue-resident memory T cells in lung cancer (dated by TCRdb to about 2019). Concerning the study at large: Paired tumor TRM and tumor non-TRM populations from ten to eleven lung cancer patients were compared by TCR beta-chain sequencing. What the research found in general, with its limitations: On average, expanded clonotypes made up about four fifths of tumor TRM repertoires, compared with approximately 52% of tumor non-TRM repertoires. Compared with tumor non-TRM cells, tumor TRM cells had a significantly more restricted TCR repertoire, reflected in lower Shannon-Wiener and inverse Simpson diversity.

V loses 1 base of germline sequence and J loses 5 bases, and the interval between the two ends is 7 bases. Taken from cysteine to phenylalanine, the CDR3 has 13 residues. Only the CDR3 part of the read is kept: 39 bases, read in frame from the first base. The germline V gene encodes CDR1 SGHRS and CDR2 YFSETQ. The instrument was an Illumina MiSeq. Unique molecular identifiers were built into the TCR sequencing libraries, which were indexed using TruSeq single indexes. In the original analysis: TCR reads were mapped and error-corrected with MIGEC v1.2.7, then analyzed with VDJtools v1.1.7, both using default settings. Shannon-Wiener and inverse Simpson indices, computed in VDJtools, were used to quantify repertoire diversity. A frequency threshold of at least three was used to define expanded TCRbeta clonotypes. Wilcoxon rank-sum tests across roughly 9 patients were used for statistical comparisons of TCR diversity between tumor TRM and non-TRM populations. TCRdb reanalyzed the raw reads on its own, using fastp at Q25 for trimming and MiXCR for clone calling, and kept in-frame beta chains. Rows are unified per CDR3 protein, each entry keeping the most common DNA and genes. The V and J calls follow TCRdb's processing rather than the paper's. In this sample the table shows several hundred distinct CDR3 sequences, approximately 16% of which occur a single time. Together, the top ten hold 40% to 50% of the sample.

This clonotype is termed large (0.1 to 1%). Its specific antigen is unknown. The sample holds no much larger clone one base away, and base qualities are not on file. Using a BD FACSAria-II, CD8+ T cells were sorted according to CD103 expression straight into ice-cold TRIzol LS reagent. Lung tumor tissue was collected fresh at the time of surgical resection. After Fc receptor blocking, the fresh cells were stained for CD45, CD4, CD3, CD8A and CD103, and DAPI served for live/dead discrimination. A miRNeasy kit was used to purify total RNA from sorted CD103+ and CD103- CD8+ T cells. Tumor-infiltrating CD8+ cytotoxic T cells were sorted by CD103 expression to separate tissue-resident memory (TRM) cells from non-TRM cells. The donors had treatment-naive lung cancer. Upon referral, patients with respiratory malignancies who were newly diagnosed and untreated were recruited prospectively.

Sequenced sample: CD103- CD8+ T cells from lung tumor tissue. Interpreted using the paper, the cell subset or site label stands for: non-TRM CD8+ CTLs. The TCR was taken from a human donor with treatment-naive lung cancer (subtype not recorded). Recombination joined TRBV5-1 with TRBJ2-1; the D segment cannot be called with confidence. At the DNA level, the sequence is TGCGCCAGCAGCTTGACAGAGGACAATGAGCAGTTCTTC. The encoded protein is CASSLTEDNEQFF.